The 32 T cell receptor beta chains reported below all come from one sample, sequenced in a study of blood T cell repertoires in COVID-19. Method: immunoSEQ multiplex PCR; TCRdb's copy keeps in-frame clones and lacks some. The data hold around 150,000 clones, with around 90% observed a single time. Sequenced input: peripheral blood. The receptor set was obtained from a woman aged 60-75 years with active or convalescent COVID-19.

The chain couples TRBV4-1 to TRBJ1-4; D remains ambiguous. Trimming took 4 bases from V and 8 from J, leaving 11 bases between them. Germline V lookup: CDR1 MGHRA, CDR2 YSYEKL. The length of the CDR3 is 13 residues. CDR3 nucleotides: TGCGCCAGCAGCCTAACTAATGGGGAAAAACTGTTTTTT. It is translated as CASSLTNGEKLFF.

The DNA of the CDR3 is TGTGCCAGCAGCCAGGGGGACAGGCTAAACTATGGCTACACCTTC. Translated, it gives CASSQGDRLNYGYTF. The chain has TRBV7-9 and TRBJ1-2; 8 bases agree with TRBD1. The CDR3 extends over 15 amino acids. Trimming cost V 5 bases and J 2 bases; bases outside gene matches: 7. Germline-derived CDR1 and CDR2 are SEHNR and FQNEAQ (reference sequence).

This chain uses TRBV19 with TRBJ2-7; 10 nucleotides agree with TRBD1. Germline V lookup: CDR1 LNHDA, CDR2 SQIVND (reference sequence). The V and J ends lost 5 bases and 4 bases, in that order; junction bases with no gene match: 8. The CDR3 runs to 15 residues. The CDR3 sequence: CASSAGTGDGYEQYF. The CDR3 bases are TGTGCCAGTAGTGCCGGGACAGGGGACGGGTACGAGCAGTACTTC.

The rearrangement joins TRBV30 to TRBJ1-5, with 8 bases that match TRBD1. Germline values: CDR1 GTSNPN, CDR2 SVGIG (reference sequence). This CDR3 comprises 16 residues. J was trimmed by 2 bases and V by 0 bases; bases with no gene match: 6. CDR3 in DNA: TGTGCCTGGAGTGTGGACAGGGTTACGGGCAATCAGCCCCAGCATTTT. It is translated as CAWSVDRVTGNQPQHF.

In this sample, this clone turned up a few times. The chain is built from TRBV5-1 and TRBJ2-5; TRBD1 matches 11 bases. This CDR3 spans 15 amino acids. The trim removed 3 bases at V and 2 bases at J, leaving 3 bases unmatched. CDR1 is SGHRS, CDR2 YFSETQ, per germline. CDR3 in DNA: TGCGCCAGCAGCTCCGGGACAGGGGGTCAAGAGACCCAGTACTTC. It specifies CASSSGTGGQETQYF.

This clone was seen a few times. V gene TRBV18 combines with J gene TRBJ1-1; the match to TRBD1 covers 7 bases. V shed 3 bases and J 7 bases; nucleotides not matched to a gene: 8. The CDR3 consists of 14 residues. Germline CDR1 is KGHSH and CDR2 is LQKENI. The CDR3: CASSPQDRRGEAFF. Written as DNA, the CDR3 is TGTGCCAGCTCACCCCAGGACAGGAGAGGTGAAGCTTTCTTT.

The genes are TRBV4-3 and TRBJ1-2; maybe TRBD1 (6 bases). Trimming pared 3 bases from V and 4 bases from J, leaving 21 bases between. Per the germline V gene, CDR1 is LGHNA and CDR2 is YSLEER. This CDR3 contains 17 residues. CDR3 DNA sequence: TGCGCCAGCAGCCATTCCCGAGGGACACAAGTCCCCTATGGCTACACCTTC. Translation: CASSHSRGTQVPYGYTF.

The chain joins TRBV11-2 to TRBJ1-6, with 7 bases matching TRBD1. This CDR3 contains 14 residues. Germline CDR1 reads SGHAT; CDR2 reads FQNNGV. Trimming at V came to 3 bases and at J to 7 bases, leaving 3 bases not matched to a gene. DNA of the CDR3: TGTGCCAGCAGCTTCGACAGGGTCAATTCACCCCTCCACTTT. The encoded protein is CASSFDRVNSPLHF.

This clone has just one count. The V gene is TRBV7-2, the J gene TRBJ2-1; 8 bases align to TRBD2. V lost 0 bases, J lost 4 bases, and 5 bases stayed unmatched. Per germline, CDR1 SGHTA and CDR2 FQGNSA. The CDR3 runs to 16 residues. CDR3 sequence: CASSLAYGGAYNEQFF. CDR3 nucleotides: TGTGCCAGCAGCTTAGCTTACGGGGGGGCTTACAATGAGCAGTTCTTC.

The rearrangement links TRBV2 to TRBJ2-2, with 8 nucleotides matching TRBD2. After removal of 7 bases from V and 4 bases from J, the junction contained 11 bases not matched to a gene. The germline V gene has CDR1 SNHLY and CDR2 FYNNEI. This CDR3 comprises 16 residues. In nucleotides, the CDR3 is TGTGCCAGCACCCCGCCTCGGGGGGGCGCCACCGGGGAGCTGTTTTTT. This encodes CASTPPRGGATGELFF.

This clone came up a few times. The chain couples TRBV18 to TRBJ1-3, with D perhaps matching TRBD1 (6 bases). Germline lookup yields CDR1 KGHSH and CDR2 LQKENI. The germline V and J ends were trimmed by 2 bases and 2 bases, with 10 bases remaining between them. CDR3 length: 15 amino acids. The CDR3 region is CASSPAGETGNTIYF. The CDR3 DNA reads as TGTGCCAGCTCACCAGCAGGGGAAACTGGAAACACCATATATTTT.

The chain links TRBV4-3 to TRBJ1-5, with 7 bases that match TRBD1. With V trimmed by 0 bases and J by 4 bases, 6 bases remained unmatched. There are 16 residues in the CDR3. Germline CDR1 is LGHNA and CDR2 is YSLEER. CDR3 sequence reads: CASSQETGRGNQPQHF. The CDR3 DNA follows: TGCGCCAGCAGCCAAGAGACAGGGAGAGGGAATCAGCCCCAGCATTTT.

The rearrangement joins TRBV6-6 to TRBJ1-2; the match to TRBD1 covers 7 bases. J was trimmed by 6 bases and V by 4 bases; bases with no gene match: 8. The V gene's germline CDR1 is MNHNY and CDR2 SVGAGI (reference sequence). CDR3 length: 14 residues. The CDR3 sequence is CASSLTGKFDGYTF. The CDR3 bases are TGTGCCAGCAGTTTGACAGGGAAGTTTGATGGCTACACCTTC.

This clone was seen just once. The J gene is TRBJ1-1, the V gene TRBV4-3; D is uncertain. CDR3 length equals 13 residues. V was pared by 1 base and J by 2 bases, with 5 bases between. Germline CDR1 and CDR2: LGHNA and YSLEER. The CDR3 loop reads CASSQVSNTEAFF. The CDR3 DNA sequence: TGCGCCAGCAGCCAAGTCTCTAACACTGAAGCTTTCTTT.

This clone has only one observation. The chain employs TRBV4-3 and TRBJ2-2; D is ambiguous. With 4 bases removed from V and 6 bases from J, the gap between germline ends came to 6 bases. This CDR3 region has 12 residues. From germline, CDR1 is LGHNA and CDR2 YSLEER. The CDR3 DNA sequence: TGCGCCAGCAGCCTCGTCGCCGGGGAGCTGTTTTTT. Translated, it gives CASSLVAGELFF.

V is TRBV4-3 and J is TRBJ2-7; possibly TRBD1 for D (7 bases). CDR3 size: 18 residues. The V end lost 1 base, the J end lost 2 bases, and 21 bases lay between the germline ends. The germline gives CDR1 LGHNA, CDR2 YSLEER. CDR3 nucleotides: TGCGCCAGCAGCCAAGGAGTGGGGGGACCCGGGACAGCCTACGAGCAGTACTTC. This encodes CASSQGVGGPGTAYEQYF.

This clone showed up just a few times. This sequence joins TRBV30 and TRBJ1-1; 8 nucleotides line up with TRBD1. CDR1 is GTSNPN, CDR2 SVGIG, per germline (reference sequence). V lost 1 base and J lost 10; bases outside the gene matches: 5. This CDR3 has 12 amino acids. The CDR3 bases are TGTGCCTGGAGTGGGACAGGGCGTGGAGCTTTCTTT. It is translated as CAWSGTGRGAFF.

The V gene is TRBV15, the J gene TRBJ1-1; 11 nucleotides match TRBD1. This CDR3 has 14 residues. The V segment lost 5 bases and the J segment 3 bases; nucleotides outside the gene matches: 2. Germline V lookup: CDR1 LNHNV, CDR2 YYDKDF (reference sequence). As DNA, the CDR3 is TGTGCCACCAGCTCGGGACAGGGGGACACTGAAGCTTTCTTT. Translating gives CATSSGQGDTEAFF.

The rearrangement uses TRBV28 and TRBJ2-5; 10 nucleotides agree with TRBD2. Germline lookup yields CDR1 MDHEN and CDR2 SYDVKM. The junction had 6 bases not matched to a gene; V was cut back by 3 bases and J by 5 bases. The CDR3 sequence is 15 residues long. As DNA, the CDR3 is TGTGCCAGCAGTTTTCCAGCGGGGGGGCAGGAGACCCAGTACTTC. It encodes CASSFPAGGQETQYF. Variable domain in full (rest from reference TRBV28 and TRBJ2-5): DVKVTQSSRYLVKRTGEKVFLECVQDMDHENMFWYRQDPGLGLRLIYFSYDVKMKEKGDIPEGYSVSREKKERFSLILESASTNQTSMYLCASSFPAGGQETQYFGPGTRLLVL.

V and J are TRBV24-1 and TRBJ2-3; 7 bases line up with TRBD2. With V trimmed by 4 bases and J by 6 bases, 6 bases remained unmatched. The CDR3 extends over 14 amino acids. Germline CDR1 is KGHDR and CDR2 is SFDVKD. This chain's CDR3 is CATSESTSKDTQYF. In nucleotides, the CDR3 is TGTGCCACCAGTGAATCGACTAGCAAGGATACGCAGTATTTT.

The chain carries TRBV7-9 and TRBJ2-3; D possibly corresponds to TRBD2 (6 bases). Germline lookup yields CDR1 SEHNR and CDR2 FQNEAQ (reference sequence). The V end was cut by 7 bases, the J end by 3 bases, with 17 bases between. This CDR3 has 15 residues. The chain's CDR3 is CASTVGLTITDTQYF. The CDR3 region has the DNA TGTGCCAGCACCGTGGGACTTACTATAACAGATACGCAGTATTTT. The whole variable domain, remainder taken from reference TRBV7-9 and TRBJ2-3, is DTGVSQNPRHKITKRGQNVTFRCDPISEHNRLYWYRQTLGQGPEFLTYFQNEAQLEKSRLLSDRFSAERPKGSFSTLEIQRTEQGDSAMYLCASTVGLTITDTQYFGPGTRLTVL.

This clone was counted a single time. V usage is TRBV11-1 and J usage is TRBJ2-5; 9 bases line up with TRBD1. The CDR3 totals 12 residues. Germline CDR1 reads SGHAT; CDR2 reads FQDESV (reference sequence). The V gene end was trimmed by 7 bases and the J gene end by 5 bases; junction bases not matched to a gene: 2. The CDR3 region is CASKGTGETQYF. The CDR3 DNA follows: TGTGCCAGCAAAGGGACAGGGGAGACCCAGTACTTC.

The J gene is TRBJ1-1, the V gene TRBV7-2; TRBD1 matches at 8 bases. In germline, CDR1 is SGHTA, CDR2 FQGNSA. V gave up 5 bases and J gave up 5 bases; unmatched junction bases: 7. The CDR3 is 14 amino acids. The CDR3 reads CASSKGQGRTEAFF. The CDR3 region has the DNA TGTGCCAGCAGCAAAGGACAGGGTCGGACTGAAGCTTTCTTT.

The chain joins TRBV7-2 to TRBJ1-1; D perhaps matches TRBD1 (6 bases). Trimming shortened V by 5 bases and J by 4 bases, and 26 bases separated the two germline ends. CDR3 size: 18 residues. Germline CDR1 SGHTA, CDR2 FQGNSA. This CDR3 is CASSQQPLLRGGGTEAFF. Here the CDR3 DNA reads TGTGCCAGCAGCCAACAGCCGCTCCTAAGGGGAGGGGGCACTGAAGCTTTCTTT.

The genes are TRBV7-3 and TRBJ2-1, with a weak D call TRBD1 (6 bases). The CDR3 covers 15 residues. Germline lookup yields CDR1 SGHTA and CDR2 FQGTGA. V was trimmed by 7 bases and J by 4 bases, leaving 17 bases between them. As DNA, the CDR3 is TGTGCCAGCATCAGGGACACGAGACCTTACAATGAGCAGTTCTTC. Its protein is CASIRDTRPYNEQFF.

The rearrangement links TRBV6-2 or TRBV6-3 to TRBJ1-3; tentatively, D is TRBD1 (6 bases). CDR3 length: 15 amino acids. From germline, CDR1 is MNHEY and CDR2 SVGEGT. Trimming pared 6 bases from V and 2 bases from J, leaving 14 bases between. The CDR3 loop reads CASSFRGLTGNTIYF. CDR3 bases: TGTGCCAGCAGCTTCAGGGGATTAACTGGAAACACCATATATTTT.

The rearrangement links TRBV12-3 or TRBV12-4 to TRBJ2-7; D remains unclear. The CDR3 runs 12 residues. V shed 5 bases and J shed 4 bases, with 9 bases lying between them. CDR3 DNA sequence: TGTGCCAGCAGTCTCGTCCGTTACGAGCAGTACTTC. This sequence encodes CASSLVRYEQYF.

V gene TRBV12-5 combines with J gene TRBJ2-3; TRBD2 aligns across 12 bases. The CDR3 is 17 amino acids. CDR1 and CDR2 from the germline V gene are LGHNT and FRNRAP. V shed 3 bases and J 0 bases; nucleotides not matched to a gene: 4. The CDR3 region has the DNA TGTGCTAGTGGTTTCTCCGGGACTAGCGGGAGCACAGATACGCAGTATTTT. Its translation is CASGFSGTSGSTDTQYF. Drawing the rest from reference TRBV12-5 and TRBJ2-3, the complete variable domain is DARVTQTPRHKVTEMGQEVTMRCQPILGHNTVFWYRQTMMQGLELLAYFRNRAPLDDSGMPKDRFSAEMPDATLATLKIQPSEPRDSAVYFCASGFSGTSGSTDTQYFGPGTRLTVL.

This clone was seen only once. Sequence at one end of the junction differs from germline and may be a read error. The gene calls are TRBV7-7 and TRBJ1-4; D is ambiguous. This CDR3 is built from 17 residues. Germline CDR1 SSHAT, CDR2 FNYEAQ (reference sequence). CDR3 in amino acids: CASSLGSEIATNEKLFF. CDR3 bases: TGTGCTAGCAGCTTGGGGAGCGAGATCGCAACTAATGAAAAACTGTTTTTT.

V usage is TRBV19 and J usage is TRBJ2-5; 7 bases are a match to TRBD1. Germline V gene data show CDR1 as LNHDA and CDR2 as SQIVND (reference sequence). This CDR3 is built from 13 residues. Trimming cost V 4 bases and J 5 bases; bases outside gene matches: 4. This chain's CDR3 is CASSTGGRETQYF. CDR3 DNA: TGTGCCAGTAGTACAGGGGGTCGGGAGACCCAGTACTTC. Together with reference TRBV19 and TRBJ2-5, the CDR3 gives the full variable domain: DGGITQSPKYLFRKEGQNVTLSCEQNLNHDAMYWYRQDPGQGLRLIYYSQIVNDFQKGDIAEGYSVSREKKESFPLTVTSAQKNPTAFYLCASSTGGRETQYFGPGTRLLVL.

This chain links TRBV24-1 with TRBJ2-1; 8 bases align to TRBD2. The ends lost 4 bases at V and 9 bases at J; junction bases unmatched: 4. From germline, CDR1 is KGHDR and CDR2 SFDVKD. The CDR3 is 13 residues long. CDR3 protein: CATSERTSREQFF. The CDR3 region has the DNA TGTGCCACCAGTGAGAGGACTAGCCGTGAGCAGTTCTTC.

This clone was recorded only once. The rearrangement joins TRBV3-1 (or the pseudogene TRBV3-2) to TRBJ1-5; the D gene is possibly TRBD1 (6 bases). The germline V and J ends were trimmed by 4 bases and 2 bases, with 12 bases remaining between them. Germline values: CDR1 LGHDT, CDR2 YNNKEL (reference sequence). This CDR3 contains 15 residues. This chain's CDR3 is CASSPRDTGNQPQHF. CDR3 nucleotides: TGTGCCAGCAGCCCCCGGGACACGGGCAATCAGCCCCAGCATTTT.